This passage covers 13 T cell receptor beta chains from one sample sequenced in a study of blood T cells in healthy people across ages. A second PCR of 7 to 11 cycles used a sample-barcoded 5' primer and a J-beta primer mix. In TCRdb, the 5' RACE reads were re-called with MiXCR into one record per CDR3 protein. This repertoire shows about 500,000 distinct CDR3 sequences, around 24% found once; its top ten account for roughly 10%. The data were also submitted as part of a second study, on T cells of mothers and their children.

The sequencing input was blood. The origin of the receptors is a boy aged 5 to 17 in good health.

The chain has TRBV20-1 and TRBJ2-1, with 9 bases aligning to TRBD1. The CDR3 is 16 amino acids. V trimming: 2 bases; J trimming: 6 bases; junction bases outside the gene matches: 11. Germline V gene lookup returns CDR1 DFQATT and CDR2 SNEGSKA (reference sequence). The CDR3, as DNA: TGCAGTGCTAGATCACAGGGGGCTCGGGGCATCAATGAGCAGTTCTTC. It codes for CSARSQGARGINEQFF.

A few counts support this clonotype. CDR3 sequence reads: CASSLEVGLSSYEQYF. The CDR3, as DNA: TGTGCCAGCAGCTTAGAAGTAGGACTGTCCTCCTACGAGCAGTACTTC. V usage is TRBV7-9 and J usage is TRBJ2-7; tentative D call: TRBD2 (5 bases). The CDR3 is 16 residues long. From germline, CDR1 is SEHNR and CDR2 FQNEAQ (reference sequence). Deletions cut 1 base from V and 0 bases from J, with 13 bases between.

V gene TRBV9 combines with J gene TRBJ2-5; 8 bases line up with TRBD2. Trimming at V came to 4 bases and at J to 4 bases, leaving 9 bases not matched to a gene. The CDR3 length is 15 residues. The germline V gene has CDR1 SGDLS and CDR2 YYNGEE. The CDR3 protein is CASSSGLARGETQYF. The CDR3 nucleotides read TGTGCCAGCAGCTCCGGACTAGCACGTGGAGAGACCCAGTACTTC.

This chain uses TRBV24-1 with TRBJ2-5; 10 bases are shared with TRBD2. The CDR3 runs 13 residues. With 4 bases clipped from V and 12 bases from J, the junction kept 7 bases outside the gene matches. CDR1 and CDR2 from the germline V gene are KGHDR and SFDVKD. The CDR3 sequence is CATSEPLAGVKYF. In DNA form, the CDR3 reads TGTGCCACCAGTGAGCCCCTAGCGGGGGTGAAGTACTTC.

The chain combines TRBV7-9 with TRBJ2-1; 13 bases line up with TRBD2. With V trimmed by 5 bases and J by 4 bases, 8 bases remained unmatched. The germline V gene has CDR1 SEHNR and CDR2 FQNEAQ (reference sequence). The CDR3 runs 17 residues. CDR3 bases: TGTGCCAGCAGCCTCAGGGGACTAGCGGGACGATACAATGAGCAGTTCTTC. Protein: CASSLRGLAGRYNEQFF. The variable domain in full, completed from reference TRBV7-9 and TRBJ2-1, reads DTGVSQNPRHKITKRGQNVTFRCDPISEHNRLYWYRQTLGQGPEFLTYFQNEAQLEKSRLLSDRFSAERPKGSFSTLEIQRTEQGDSAMYLCASSLRGLAGRYNEQFFGPGTRLTVL.

The gene calls are TRBV29-1 and TRBJ2-3, with 7 bases lining up with TRBD1. Germline V gene sequence: CDR1 SQVTM, CDR2 ANQGSEA. V dropped 5 bases and J dropped 0; count of bases not matched to a gene: 8. The CDR3 contains 15 residues. DNA for the CDR3: TGCAGCGTTTTTGGGAACAGGGGTAGCACAGATACGCAGTATTTT. Its translation: CSVFGNRGSTDTQYF.

The CDR3 spells CASSLLGGGLSEQFF. The DNA of the CDR3 is TGTGCCAGCAGCTTGCTCGGGGGGGGGCTCTCGGAGCAGTTCTTC. The rearrangement uses TRBV7-3 and TRBJ2-1; 8 nucleotides line up with TRBD2. The V gene's germline CDR1 is SGHTA and CDR2 FQGTGA. The trim removed 3 bases at V and 10 bases at J, leaving 11 bases unmatched. The CDR3 loop spans 15 amino acids. The entire variable domain, with the rest obtained from reference TRBV7-3 and TRBJ2-1, is as follows: GAGVSQTPSNKVTEKGKYVELRCDPISGHTALYWYRQSLGQGPEFLIYFQGTGAADDSGLPNDRFFAVRPEGSVSTLKIQRTERGDSAVYLCASSLLGGGLSEQFFGPGTRLTVL.

Comment on this clonotype: One end of the junction does not line up with germline, which may come from a read error. CDR3: CASSQSDITDTQYF. As DNA, the CDR3 is TGTGCTAGCAGTCAATCGGACATCACAGATACGCAGTATTTT. V gene TRBV7-7 combines with J gene TRBJ2-3, with D maybe TRBD1 (5 bases). CDR1 and CDR2 from the germline V gene are SSHAT and FNYEAQ (reference sequence). This CDR3 is 14 amino acids long.

V usage is TRBV29-1 and J usage is TRBJ2-7, with 9 nucleotides matching TRBD1. CDR1 SQVTM and CDR2 ANQGSEA come from the germline V gene. J lost 6 bases, V lost 6 bases, and 0 bases had no gene match. CDR3 length: 10 amino acids. This chain's CDR3 is CSVGQGEQYF. Written as DNA, the CDR3 is TGCAGCGTGGGACAGGGCGAGCAGTACTTC.

This clonotype was observed a single time. Germline and junction disagree at one end, which may indicate a read error. This sequence joins TRBV9 and TRBJ2-5; 8 positions match TRBD2. The CDR3 totals 17 residues. Germline values: CDR1 SGDLS, CDR2 YYNGEE. The CDR3 is CASSVEDSGNYQGTQYF. CDR3 sequence (DNA): TGTGCCAGCAGCGTAGAGGATAGCGGGAATTACCAAGGGACCCAGTACTTC.

This chain links TRBV29-1 with TRBJ1-2, with D perhaps matching TRBD1 (6 bases). The CDR3 has 11 residues. Trimming shortened V by 1 base and J by 8 bases, and 8 bases separated the two germline ends. Germline CDR1 SQVTM, CDR2 ANQGSEA. The CDR3 DNA sequence: TGCAGCGTTGAAGGCGGGGGCGGCTACACCTTC. Translated: CSVEGGGGYTF.

This chain links TRBV29-1 with TRBJ1-2; a weak D match, TRBD1 (5 bases). Germline loops: CDR1 SQVTM, CDR2 ANQGSEA. V lost 3 bases and J lost 7, with 9 bases in between. The CDR3 runs to 11 residues. The CDR3, as DNA: TGCAGCGTTGAGGGGCGGGCTGGCTACACCTTC. As protein: CSVEGRAGYTF. The full variable domain, with the rest looked up from reference TRBV29-1 and TRBJ1-2, is SAVISQKPSRDICQRGTSLTIQCQVDSQVTMMFWYRQQPGQSLTLIATANQGSEATYESGFVIDKFPISRPNLTFSTLTVSNMSPEDSSIYLCSVEGRAGYTFGSGTRLTVV.

This clonotype has a handful of counts. The chain is built from TRBV5-1 and TRBJ2-5; 7 nucleotides line up with TRBD1. The CDR3 runs 15 residues. The junction had 3 bases not matched to a gene; V was cut back by 0 bases and J by 1 base. Germline-derived CDR1 and CDR2 are SGHRS and YFSETQ. CDR3 sequence: CASSLGDSFQETQYF. CDR3 DNA: TGCGCCAGCAGCTTGGGGGACAGCTTCCAAGAGACCCAGTACTTC.